This TCR beta chain originates from a study of blood T cell repertoires in COVID-19. Study-level background: Researchers got acute and convalescent COVID-19 samples from the United States, Italy and Spain.

Authors' data handling: The authors estimated nucleated cell counts from reference gene primer amplification. The protocol was immunoSEQ multiplex PCR, while the TCRdb copy is restricted to in-frame clones and leaves out a portion. For V, J and clone size, that table is used; D and trimming come from the DNA. The sample contains approximately 300,000 clones, about 85% of which appear only once. J lost 5 bases, V lost 4 bases, and 8 bases had no gene match. CDR1 and CDR2 (germline): SGHRS, YFSETQ. This CDR3 is 14 amino acids long. Researchers sorted participants into cohorts using their self-reported clinical history.

The TCR was taken from a woman in her twenties or thirties who had been exposed to COVID-19. The chain is built from TRBV5-1 and TRBJ1-2; 7 nucleotides match TRBD1. Sequenced input: PBMCs or T cells enriched from blood (not recorded which). The CDR3 protein is CASSGDSAQYGYTF. For the CDR3, the DNA is TGCGCCAGCAGCGGGGACAGCGCTCAATATGGCTACACCTTC.